This TCR beta chain was captured by sequencing in a study of CD8 T cells in Susac syndrome. When the RNA was reverse transcribed, random hexamers were used with an input of roughly 0.5 to 1 ug. By means of immunoSEQ multiplex PCR, TCR beta CDR3 spanning 54 Vbeta and 13 Jbeta underwent amplification. TCRdb independently ran MiXCR on the immunoSEQ multiplex PCR reads; one entry per CDR3 protein. The sample records some 130,000 distinct CDR3 sequences, roughly 94% being singletons. This CDR3 has 15 residues. CDR1 DFQATT and CDR2 SNEGSKA come from the germline V gene (reference sequence). V trimming: 3 bases; J trimming: 5 bases; junction bases outside the gene matches: 7.

The chain links TRBV20-1 to TRBJ2-1; 10 bases are shared with TRBD2. The specimen was CD4+ T cells from PBMCs. This sequence originates from a human donor with multiple sclerosis. CDR3 bases: TGCAGTGCTAGTTCAGCGGGGGGGCCCCACAATGAGCAGTTCTTC. This translates into CSASSAGGPHNEQFF.